The 12 T cell receptor beta chains listed next were all sequenced from one sample in a study of T cell responses to AZD1222 COVID-19 vaccine. Clones were sequenced by immunoSEQ multiplex PCR, and TCRdb holds only the in-frame ones, with some missing. Counted here are 95,000 to 100,000 clones, just over 85% occurring once; the ten biggest clones make up approximately 1.5%. The specimen was peripheral blood, collected on day 0 of AZD1222 vaccination. The receptors originated from an adult in good health.

This clone was counted only a few times. CDR3 DNA: TGTGCCAGCAGCCTCCTGAGAGGCGAGCAGTTCTTC. Protein product: CASSLLRGEQFF. The chain links TRBV12-3 or TRBV12-4 to TRBJ2-1, with D unresolved. The V end lost 6 bases, the J end lost 10 bases, and 13 bases lay between the germline ends. The length of the CDR3 is 12 residues.

The gene calls are TRBV5-1 and TRBJ1-1; TRBD1 is a possible D gene (5 bases). The germline V gene encodes CDR1 SGHRS and CDR2 YFSETQ. Trimming left V 3 bases short and J 0 bases short, with 12 bases between. This CDR3 has 15 amino acids. The CDR3 nucleotides are TGCGCCAGCAGCTCGTTGGGGCCGTTGAACACTGAAGCTTTCTTT. As protein: CASSSLGPLNTEAFF.

This clone was picked up one time. The DNA of the CDR3 is TGCGCCAGCAGCCAAGAAAGGCAGGGGGGCAATCAGCCCCAGCATTTT. The encoded protein is CASSQERQGGNQPQHF. The genes are TRBV4-1 and TRBJ1-5; 7 bases are shared with TRBD1. Germline CDR1 and CDR2: MGHRA and YSYEKL. After removal of 0 bases from V and 2 bases from J, the junction contained 4 bases not matched to a gene. The CDR3 totals 16 residues.

This rearrangement joins TRBV4-1 to TRBJ1-2; 8 bases agree with TRBD1. V lost 3 bases, J lost 5 bases, and 11 bases stayed unmatched. The CDR3 is made up of 16 amino acids. Germline assignment: CDR1 MGHRA and CDR2 YSYEKL. CDR3 sequence: CASSQREGQGIYGYTF. The CDR3 DNA reads as TGCGCCAGCAGCCAGCGCGAAGGACAGGGCATATATGGCTACACCTTC.

The chain is built from TRBV7-3 and TRBJ2-1, with TRBD2 identical over 13 bases. The CDR3 length is 17 residues. The germline gives CDR1 SGHTA, CDR2 FQGTGA. Trimming removed 5 bases from V and 0 bases from J; junction bases left unmatched: 4. The CDR3 reads CASSPRTSGSSYNEQFF. As DNA, the CDR3 is TGTGCCAGCAGCCCCAGGACTAGCGGGAGCTCCTACAATGAGCAGTTCTTC. The full variable domain, completed using reference TRBV7-3 and TRBJ2-1, is GAGVSQTPSNKVTEKGKYVELRCDPISGHTALYWYRQSLGQGPEFLIYFQGTGAADDSGLPNDRFFAVRPEGSVSTLKIQRTERGDSAVYLCASSPRTSGSSYNEQFFGPGTRLTVL.

CDR3 amino acids: CASSELFSGNTIYF. DNA of the CDR3: TGTGCCAGCAGTGAACTCTTCTCTGGAAACACCATATATTTT. The genes are TRBV6-1 and TRBJ1-3; D not certain. V was pared by 2 bases and J by 0 bases, with 5 bases between. The CDR3 is 14 amino acids. Germline CDR1 and CDR2: MNHNS and SASEGT.

The rearrangement links TRBV7-2 to TRBJ1-2; 8 positions match TRBD1. Unmatched junction bases numbered 4, after V lost 4 bases and J lost 0 bases. This CDR3 has 15 amino acids. Germline CDR1 and CDR2: SGHTA and FQGNSA. The CDR3 here is CASSWEGQANYGYTF. The CDR3 DNA sequence: TGTGCCAGCAGCTGGGAGGGACAGGCTAACTATGGCTACACCTTC.

The chain joins TRBV18 to TRBJ1-1, with TRBD1 matching 8 bases. The germline gives CDR1 KGHSH, CDR2 LQKENI. V lost 2 bases to trimming and J lost 5 bases; unmatched junction nucleotides: 4. The CDR3 spans 14 residues. CDR3 sequence (DNA): TGTGCCAGCTCACCAAACACAGGGGGAACTGAAGCTTTCTTT. Amino acids: CASSPNTGGTEAFF.

The rearrangement joins TRBV6-5 to TRBJ1-5; D is undetermined. With 8 bases removed from V and 5 bases from J, the gap between germline ends came to 16 bases. Germline V CDR1 and CDR2: MNHEY, SVGAGI. The CDR3 covers 14 residues. CDR3 nucleotide sequence: TGTGCCAGCCGAAGCAGGACGGGAGATCAGCCCCAGCATTTT. Its protein is CASRSRTGDQPQHF.

The chain recombines TRBV12-5 with TRBJ2-5; the D is unclear. V dropped 4 bases and J dropped 2 bases, with 2 bases sitting between them. The CDR3 covers 11 residues. Germline CDR1 LGHNT, CDR2 FRNRAP. The CDR3 is CASGSQETQYF. The CDR3, as DNA: TGTGCTAGTGGTTCACAAGAGACCCAGTACTTC.

The rearrangement links TRBV21-1 to TRBJ2-2; the table's D call, TRBD2, was not checked against the DNA. TRBV21-1 is labeled a pseudogene. This CDR3 region has 14 residues. The CDR3 sequence is CASSQGRDTGELFF. As DNA, the CDR3 is TGTGCCAGCAGTCAGGGGAGGGATACCGGGGAGCTGTTTTTT.

This chain connects TRBV14 to TRBJ2-3; either TRBD1 or TRBD2 may fit D (5 bases each). Germline CDR1 SGHDN, CDR2 FVKESK. V was pared by 1 base and J by 4 bases, with 12 bases between. The CDR3 has 15 residues. CDR3 loop: CASSQGGISADTQYF. The CDR3 coding sequence is TGTGCCAGCAGCCAAGGGGGGATCTCGGCAGATACGCAGTATTTT.